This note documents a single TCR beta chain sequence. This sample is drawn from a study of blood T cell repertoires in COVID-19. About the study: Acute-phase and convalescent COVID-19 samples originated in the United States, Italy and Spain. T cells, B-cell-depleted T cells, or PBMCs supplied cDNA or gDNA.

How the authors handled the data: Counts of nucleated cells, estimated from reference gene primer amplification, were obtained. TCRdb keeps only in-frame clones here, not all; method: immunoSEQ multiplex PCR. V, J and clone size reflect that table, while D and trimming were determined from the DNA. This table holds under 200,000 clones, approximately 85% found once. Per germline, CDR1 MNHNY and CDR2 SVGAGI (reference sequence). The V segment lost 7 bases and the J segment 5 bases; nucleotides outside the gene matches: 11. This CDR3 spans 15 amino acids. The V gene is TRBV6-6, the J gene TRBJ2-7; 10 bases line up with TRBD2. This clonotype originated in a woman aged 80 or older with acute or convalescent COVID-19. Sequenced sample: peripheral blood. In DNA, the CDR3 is TGTGCCAGCAACCCATCCGGGACTAGCGTCCACGAGCAGTACTTC. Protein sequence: CASNPSGTSVHEQYF.